The 22 T cell receptor beta chains below all came from one sample that was sequenced in a study of T cell responses to AZD1222 COVID-19 vaccine. The protocol was immunoSEQ multiplex PCR, while the TCRdb copy is restricted to in-frame clones and leaves out a portion. This sample has 95,000 to 150,000 clones; roughly 90% occur once, and the top ten carry nearly 4.5%. Sequenced here: peripheral blood, sampled on day 0 of AZD1222 vaccination. The source is an adult in good health.

The rearrangement uses TRBV19 and TRBJ1-4; D is undetermined. V was cut by 3 bases and J by 6 bases, with 11 bases left in between. The CDR3 is 14 residues long. Looked up from germline, CDR1 is LNHDA and CDR2 is SQIVND (reference sequence). The CDR3 DNA sequence: TGTGCCAGTAGTATTCGGGAATGGCATGAAAAACTGTTTTTT. Translated: CASSIREWHEKLFF.

The chain couples TRBV18 to TRBJ1-4, with unresolved D. This CDR3 contains 15 residues. The germline V and J ends were trimmed by 3 bases and 1 base, with 9 bases remaining between them. Germline CDR1 KGHSH, CDR2 LQKENI. CDR3 DNA sequence: TGTGCCAGCTCACCCAAGGACTTAACTAATGAAAAACTGTTTTTT. It is translated as CASSPKDLTNEKLFF.

This clone was detected once. V is TRBV27 and J is TRBJ2-7, with D maybe TRBD1 (5 bases). The V gene lost 5 bases and the J gene lost 0 bases, with 11 bases spanning the gap. Per germline, CDR1 MNHEY and CDR2 SMNVEV (reference sequence). The CDR3 spans 14 residues. CDR3 sequence: CASSHGALSYEQYF. The CDR3 bases are TGTGCCAGCAGTCATGGGGCCCTCTCCTACGAGCAGTACTTC.

This rearrangement joins TRBV5-1 to TRBJ2-5, with 10 nucleotides matching TRBD2. The CDR3 length is 16 residues. V lost 2 bases, J lost 1 base, and 5 bases stayed unmatched. Germline V gene sequence: CDR1 SGHRS, CDR2 YFSETQ. CDR3 nucleotides: TGCGCCAGCAGCTTAGCGGGGGGGATAACCCAAGAGACCCAGTACTTC. Protein sequence: CASSLAGGITQETQYF.

CDR3 coding DNA: TGTGCCAGCAGCTCTGGGGGTTTCGCAACTAATGAAAAACTGTTTTTT. This sequence encodes CASSSGGFATNEKLFF. This chain connects TRBV27 to TRBJ1-4; possible D gene TRBD1, 5 bases. The CDR3 contains 16 residues. CDR1 MNHEY and CDR2 SMNVEV come from the germline V gene (reference sequence). The germline V and J ends were trimmed by 6 bases and 0 bases, with 14 bases remaining between them.

The chain combines TRBV5-1 with TRBJ2-1; no clear D gene. The V gene lost 0 bases and the J gene lost 9 bases, with 7 bases spanning the gap. This CDR3 is built from 12 residues. The germline V gene has CDR1 SGHRS and CDR2 YFSETQ. CDR3 region: CASSLVVGEQFF. As DNA, the CDR3 is TGCGCCAGCAGCTTGGTGGTGGGTGAGCAGTTCTTC.

This clone was observed once. CDR3 sequence: CASSIVGQGTYEQYF. The DNA for the CDR3 is TGTGCCAGTAGTATAGTGGGACAGGGGACCTACGAGCAGTACTTC. The V gene is TRBV19, the J gene TRBJ2-7; the match to TRBD1 covers 10 bases. Germline CDR1 LNHDA, CDR2 SQIVND (reference sequence). This CDR3 region has 15 residues. After removal of 1 base from V and 2 bases from J, the junction contained 2 bases not matched to a gene.

The chain recombines TRBV28 with TRBJ1-5; D is unresolved. Germline values: CDR1 MDHEN, CDR2 SYDVKM. The CDR3 is made up of 15 amino acids. Between the trimmed V and J ends, which lost 1 base and 2 bases, there was a span of 9 bases. CDR3 sequence: CASSLSAGGNQPQHF. The CDR3 bases are TGTGCCAGCAGTTTATCAGCCGGGGGCAATCAGCCCCAGCATTTT. Together with reference TRBV28 and TRBJ1-5, the CDR3 gives the full variable domain: DVKVTQSSRYLVKRTGEKVFLECVQDMDHENMFWYRQDPGLGLRLIYFSYDVKMKEKGDIPEGYSVSREKKERFSLILESASTNQTSMYLCASSLSAGGNQPQHFGDGTRLSIL.

The chain recombines TRBV11-3 with TRBJ2-2, with 8 bases fitting TRBD2. Germline lookup yields CDR1 SGHNT and CDR2 YENEEA. This CDR3 is 17 amino acids long. The V and J ends lost 4 bases and 5 bases, in that order; junction bases with no gene match: 12. The CDR3 nucleotides read TGTGCCAGCAGCTCGCCTCCGGCGGGGGGCGATACCGGGGAGCTGTTTTTT. Translation gives CASSSPPAGGDTGELFF.

The rearrangement links TRBV27 to TRBJ2-2; no reliable D call. Trimming removed 7 bases from V and 4 bases from J, with 4 bases in between. Germline assignment: CDR1 MNHEY and CDR2 SMNVEV (reference sequence). This CDR3 spans 11 amino acids. The CDR3 DNA reads as TGTGCCAGCACCACCACCGGGGAGCTGTTTTTT. Translating it yields CASTTTGELFF.

This clone was found once. The J gene is TRBJ2-7, the V gene TRBV27; D possibly corresponds to TRBD1 (5 bases). This CDR3 is 13 amino acids long. Looked up from germline, CDR1 is MNHEY and CDR2 is SMNVEV (reference sequence). Trimming cost V 0 bases and J 5 bases, with 8 bases left between them. CDR3 DNA sequence: TGTGCCAGCAGTTTATCCCAGGGCCACGAGCAGTACTTC. This codes for CASSLSQGHEQYF.

The CDR3 region is CASSPWDSDTEAFF. CDR3 in DNA: TGTGCCAGCAGCCCCTGGGACTCGGACACTGAAGCTTTCTTT. The chain combines TRBV11-1 with TRBJ1-1; a possible D gene is TRBD1 (5 bases). The V gene lost 5 bases and the J gene lost 3 bases, with 13 bases spanning the gap. CDR1 is SGHAT and CDR2 is FQDESV in the germline V gene (reference sequence). This CDR3 has 14 residues.

The rearrangement joins TRBV2 to TRBJ2-3; 11 bases line up with TRBD1. The ends lost 6 bases at V and 6 bases at J; junction bases unmatched: 5. The V gene's germline CDR1 is SNHLY and CDR2 FYNNEI. The CDR3 extends over 14 amino acids. CDR3 residues: CASRMDRGPDTQYF. The CDR3 region has the DNA TGTGCCAGCAGGATGGACAGGGGGCCGGATACGCAGTATTTT.

This chain connects TRBV7-8 to TRBJ2-5; the match to TRBD2 covers 7 bases. CDR1 is SGHVS, CDR2 FQNEAQ, per germline. This CDR3 has 15 residues. The V and J ends lost 0 bases and 2 bases, in that order; junction bases with no gene match: 3. As DNA, the CDR3 is TGTGCCAGCAGCTTAGCAGGGACTACTCAAGAGACCCAGTACTTC. This translates into CASSLAGTTQETQYF.

The gene calls are TRBV2 and TRBJ2-1; D not resolved. Trimming removed 1 base from V and 15 bases from J, with 10 bases in between. CDR3 size: 11 residues. Germline loops: CDR1 SNHLY, CDR2 FYNNEI. This chain's CDR3 is CASSEGAPRFF. The CDR3 DNA follows: TGTGCCAGCAGTGAAGGGGCTCCGAGGTTCTTC.

The chain uses TRBV12-3 or TRBV12-4 and TRBJ2-7; 7 positions match TRBD1. The CDR3 sequence is 13 residues long. The trim removed 6 bases at V and 0 bases at J, leaving 2 bases unmatched. The CDR3 coding sequence is TGTGCCAGCAGGAGGGACAGCTCCTACGAGCAGTACTTC. Amino acid sequence: CASRRDSSYEQYF.

The chain has TRBV12-5 and TRBJ1-3; 8 bases fit TRBD1. CDR3 length: 15 residues. V was clipped by 4 bases and J by 3 bases; unmatched bases: 5. Looked up from germline, CDR1 is LGHNT and CDR2 is FRNRAP. CDR3 nucleotides: TGTGCTAGTGGTTCGGGACAGGTACTTGGAAACACCATATATTTT. This encodes CASGSGQVLGNTIYF.

The chain couples TRBV20-1 to TRBJ2-3; the D is unclear. The germline CDR1 and CDR2 sequences are DFQATT and SNEGSKA (reference sequence). Trimming shortened V by 3 bases and J by 3 bases, and 13 bases separated the two germline ends. CDR3 size: 14 residues. CDR3: CSASPPYGTDTQYF. In nucleotides, the CDR3 is TGCAGTGCTAGTCCTCCATATGGTACAGATACGCAGTATTTT.

The V gene is TRBV18, the J gene TRBJ1-3, with TRBD1 identical over 8 bases. There are 16 residues in the CDR3. Germline values: CDR1 KGHSH, CDR2 LQKENI. Trimming at V came to 3 bases and at J to 0 bases, leaving 4 bases not matched to a gene. The CDR3 DNA is TGTGCCAGCTCACCTCAGGGGGCGACCTCTGGAAACACCATATATTTT. Translating gives CASSPQGATSGNTIYF.

The chain joins TRBV5-1 to TRBJ2-7, with D unclear. The V end lost 4 bases, the J end lost 2 bases, and 16 bases lay between the germline ends. There are 15 residues in the CDR3. Germline CDR1 SGHRS, CDR2 YFSETQ. The CDR3 spells CASSPGAGMAYEQYF. The CDR3 DNA is TGCGCCAGCAGCCCTGGCGCAGGAATGGCCTACGAGCAGTACTTC.

This sequence joins TRBV2 and TRBJ1-2; the D gene is possibly TRBD1 (6 bases). The CDR3 is 18 residues long. With 3 bases removed from V and 1 base from J, the gap between germline ends came to 21 bases. Germline-derived CDR1 and CDR2 are SNHLY and FYNNEI. CDR3 region: CASSEGAASVPYNYGYTF. CDR3 nucleotide sequence: TGTGCCAGCAGTGAGGGGGCCGCGTCTGTACCCTATAACTATGGCTACACCTTC.

The DNA for the CDR3 is TGTGCCAGTAGTATAGATAGGGACAGGGCCGGCAATCAGCCCCAGCATTTT. The encoded protein is CASSIDRDRAGNQPQHF. J is TRBJ1-5 and V is TRBV19, with TRBD1 identical over 9 bases. The CDR3 has 17 amino acids. Germline V gives CDR1 LNHDA, CDR2 SQIVND (reference sequence). Trimming at V came to 0 bases and at J to 2 bases, leaving 5 bases not matched to a gene.